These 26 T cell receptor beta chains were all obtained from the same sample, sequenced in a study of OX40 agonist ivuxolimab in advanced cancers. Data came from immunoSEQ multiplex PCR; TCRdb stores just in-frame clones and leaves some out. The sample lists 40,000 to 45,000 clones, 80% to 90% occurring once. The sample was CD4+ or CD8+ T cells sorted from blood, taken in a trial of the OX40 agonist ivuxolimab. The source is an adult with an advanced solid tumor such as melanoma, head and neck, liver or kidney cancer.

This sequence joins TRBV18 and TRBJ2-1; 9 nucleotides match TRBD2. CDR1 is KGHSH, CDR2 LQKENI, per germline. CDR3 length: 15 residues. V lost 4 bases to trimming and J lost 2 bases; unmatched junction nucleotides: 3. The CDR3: CASSRLAGTYNEQFF. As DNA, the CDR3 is TGTGCCAGCTCACGGCTAGCGGGGACCTACAATGAGCAGTTCTTC. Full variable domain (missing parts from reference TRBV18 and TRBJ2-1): NAGVMQNPRHLVRRRGQEARLRCSPMKGHSHVYWYRQLPEEGLKFMVYLQKENIIDESGMPKERFSAEFPKEGPSILRIQQVVRGDSAAYFCASSRLAGTYNEQFFGPGTRLTVL.

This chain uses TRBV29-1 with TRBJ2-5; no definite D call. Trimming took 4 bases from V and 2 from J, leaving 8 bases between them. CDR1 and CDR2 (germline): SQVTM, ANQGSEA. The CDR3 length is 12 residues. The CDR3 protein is CSVGEQQETQYF. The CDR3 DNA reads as TGCAGCGTTGGAGAACAGCAAGAGACCCAGTACTTC.

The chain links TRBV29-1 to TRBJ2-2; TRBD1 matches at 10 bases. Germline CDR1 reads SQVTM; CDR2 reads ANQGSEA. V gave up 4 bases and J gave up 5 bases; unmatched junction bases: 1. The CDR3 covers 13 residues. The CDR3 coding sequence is TGCAGCGTTGTGGACAGGGGGACCGGGGAGCTGTTTTTT. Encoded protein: CSVVDRGTGELFF.

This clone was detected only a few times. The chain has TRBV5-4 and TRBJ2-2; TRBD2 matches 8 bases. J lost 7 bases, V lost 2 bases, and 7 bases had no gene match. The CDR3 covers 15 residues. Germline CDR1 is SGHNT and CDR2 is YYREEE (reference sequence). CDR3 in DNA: TGTGCCAGCAGCTTAGAGCGGGAGCCTGGCGGGGAGCTGTTTTTT. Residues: CASSLEREPGGELFF.

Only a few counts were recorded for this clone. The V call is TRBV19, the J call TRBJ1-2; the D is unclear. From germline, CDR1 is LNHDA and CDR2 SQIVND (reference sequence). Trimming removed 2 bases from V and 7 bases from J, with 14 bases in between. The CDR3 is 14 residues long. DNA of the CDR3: TGTGCCAGTAGTATAAGTAGGCAGGTCTTTGGCTACACCTTC. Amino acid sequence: CASSISRQVFGYTF.

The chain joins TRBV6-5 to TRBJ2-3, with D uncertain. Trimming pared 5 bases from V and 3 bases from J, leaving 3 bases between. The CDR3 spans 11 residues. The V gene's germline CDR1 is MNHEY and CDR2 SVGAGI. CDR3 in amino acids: CASSKTDTQYF. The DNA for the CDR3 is TGTGCCAGCAGTAAAACAGATACGCAGTATTTT.

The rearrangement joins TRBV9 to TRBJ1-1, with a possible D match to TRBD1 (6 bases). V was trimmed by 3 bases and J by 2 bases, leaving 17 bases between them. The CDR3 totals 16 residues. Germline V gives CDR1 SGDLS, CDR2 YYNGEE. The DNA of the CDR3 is TGTGCCAGCAGCGACCTCCGGGGGGCATCAAACACTGAAGCTTTCTTT. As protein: CASSDLRGASNTEAFF.

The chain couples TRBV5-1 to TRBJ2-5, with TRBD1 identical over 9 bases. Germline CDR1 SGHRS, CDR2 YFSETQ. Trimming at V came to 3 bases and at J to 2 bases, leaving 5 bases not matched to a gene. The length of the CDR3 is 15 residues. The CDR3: CASSYGQGSQETQYF. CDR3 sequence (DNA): TGCGCCAGCAGCTATGGACAGGGGAGTCAAGAGACCCAGTACTTC. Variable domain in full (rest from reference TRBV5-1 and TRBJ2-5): KAGVTQTPRYLIKTRGQQVTLSCSPISGHRSVSWYQQTPGQGLQFLFEYFSETQRNKGNFPGRFSGRQFSNSRSEMNVSTLELGDSALYLCASSYGQGSQETQYFGPGTRLLVL.

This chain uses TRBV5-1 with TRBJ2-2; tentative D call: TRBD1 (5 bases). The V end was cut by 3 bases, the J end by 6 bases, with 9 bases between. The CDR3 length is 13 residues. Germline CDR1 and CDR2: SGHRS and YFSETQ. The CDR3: CASSSEGAGELFF. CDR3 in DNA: TGCGCCAGCAGCTCAGAAGGGGCCGGGGAGCTGTTTTTT.

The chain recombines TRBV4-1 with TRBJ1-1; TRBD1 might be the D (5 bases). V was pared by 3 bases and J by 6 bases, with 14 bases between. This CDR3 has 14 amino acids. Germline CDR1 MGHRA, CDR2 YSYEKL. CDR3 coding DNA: TGCGCCAGCAGCCATGCAGGGCCCCGACCTGAAGCTTTCTTT. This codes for CASSHAGPRPEAFF.

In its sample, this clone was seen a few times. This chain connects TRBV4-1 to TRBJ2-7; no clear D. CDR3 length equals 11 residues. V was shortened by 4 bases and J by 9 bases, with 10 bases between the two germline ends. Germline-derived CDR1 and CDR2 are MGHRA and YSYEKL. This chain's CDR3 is CASSPRIGQYV. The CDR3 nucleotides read TGCGCCAGCAGCCCCCGCATAGGGCAGTACGTC.

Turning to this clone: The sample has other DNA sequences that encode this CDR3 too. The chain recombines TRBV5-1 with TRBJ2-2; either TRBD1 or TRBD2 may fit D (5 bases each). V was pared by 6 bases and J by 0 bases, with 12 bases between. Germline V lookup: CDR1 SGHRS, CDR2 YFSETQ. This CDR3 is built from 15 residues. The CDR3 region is CASTTRGSNTGELFF. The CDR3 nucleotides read TGCGCCAGCACCACCCGGGGCTCGAACACCGGGGAGCTGTTTTTT.

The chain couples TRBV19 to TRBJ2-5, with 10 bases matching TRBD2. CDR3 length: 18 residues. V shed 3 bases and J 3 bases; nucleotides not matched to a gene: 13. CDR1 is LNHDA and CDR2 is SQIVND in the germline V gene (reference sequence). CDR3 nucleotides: TGTGCCAGTAGTATTTATGTCCTAGCGGGAGTGGGGAAAGAGACCCAGTACTTC. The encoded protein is CASSIYVLAGVGKETQYF.

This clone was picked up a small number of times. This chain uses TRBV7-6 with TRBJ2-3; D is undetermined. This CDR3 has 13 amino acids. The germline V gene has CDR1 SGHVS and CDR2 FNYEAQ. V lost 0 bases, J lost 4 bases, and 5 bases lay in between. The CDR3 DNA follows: TGTGCCAGCAGCTTAGCGCTGGCAGATACGCAGTATTTT. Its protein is CASSLALADTQYF.

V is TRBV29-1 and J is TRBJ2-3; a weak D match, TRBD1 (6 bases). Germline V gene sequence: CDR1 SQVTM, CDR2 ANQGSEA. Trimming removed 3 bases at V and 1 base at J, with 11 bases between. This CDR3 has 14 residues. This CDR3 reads CSVDLQGGTDTQYF. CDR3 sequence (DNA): TGCAGCGTTGATTTACAGGGTGGCACAGATACGCAGTATTTT.

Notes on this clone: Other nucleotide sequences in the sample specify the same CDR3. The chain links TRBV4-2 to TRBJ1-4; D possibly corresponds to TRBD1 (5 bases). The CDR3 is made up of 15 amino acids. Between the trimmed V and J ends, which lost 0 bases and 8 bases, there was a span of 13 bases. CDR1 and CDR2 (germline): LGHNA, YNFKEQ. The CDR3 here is CASSQEGGAGEKLFF. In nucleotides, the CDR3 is TGTGCCAGCAGCCAAGAAGGAGGGGCAGGCGAAAAACTGTTTTTT.

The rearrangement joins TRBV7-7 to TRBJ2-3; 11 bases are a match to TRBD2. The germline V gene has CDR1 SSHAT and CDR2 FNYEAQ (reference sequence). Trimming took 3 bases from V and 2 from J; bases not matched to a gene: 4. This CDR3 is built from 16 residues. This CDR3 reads CASSLGTSGDTDTQYF. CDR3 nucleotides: TGTGCCAGCAGCTTGGGGACTAGCGGCGACACAGATACGCAGTATTTT. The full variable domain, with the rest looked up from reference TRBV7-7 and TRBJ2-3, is GAGVSQSPRYKVTKRGQDVTLRCDPISSHATLYWYQQALGQGPEFLTYFNYEAQPDKSGLPSDRFSAERPEGSISTLTIQRTEQRDSAMYRCASSLGTSGDTDTQYFGPGTRLTVL.

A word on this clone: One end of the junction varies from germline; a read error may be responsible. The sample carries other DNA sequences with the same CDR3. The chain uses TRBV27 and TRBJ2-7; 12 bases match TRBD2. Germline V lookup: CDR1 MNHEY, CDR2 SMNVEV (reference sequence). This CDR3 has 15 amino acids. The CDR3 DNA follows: TGTGCCAGCAGTTTCGGACTAGCGGGGATGAGCGAGCAGTATTTC. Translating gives CASSFGLAGMSEQYF.

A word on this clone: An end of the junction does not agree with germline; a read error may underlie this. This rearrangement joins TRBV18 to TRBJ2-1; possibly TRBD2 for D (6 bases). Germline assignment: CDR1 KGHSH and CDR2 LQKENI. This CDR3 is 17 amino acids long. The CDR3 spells CASSPLDGRRAYNEQFF. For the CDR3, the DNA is TGTGCCAGCTCTCCACTTGATGGACGGAGGGCCTACAATGAGCAGTTCTTC. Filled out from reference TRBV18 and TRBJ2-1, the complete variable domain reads NAGVMQNPRHLVRRRGQEARLRCSPMKGHSHVYWYRQLPEEGLKFMVYLQKENIIDESGMPKERFSAEFPKEGPSILRIQQVVRGDSAAYFCASSPLDGRRAYNEQFFGPGTRLTVL.

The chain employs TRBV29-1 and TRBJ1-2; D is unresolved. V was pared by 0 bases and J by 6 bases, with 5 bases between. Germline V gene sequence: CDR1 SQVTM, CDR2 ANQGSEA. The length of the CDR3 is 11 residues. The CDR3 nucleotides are TGCAGCGTTGAAGAGGCGGATGGCTACACCTTC. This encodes CSVEEADGYTF.

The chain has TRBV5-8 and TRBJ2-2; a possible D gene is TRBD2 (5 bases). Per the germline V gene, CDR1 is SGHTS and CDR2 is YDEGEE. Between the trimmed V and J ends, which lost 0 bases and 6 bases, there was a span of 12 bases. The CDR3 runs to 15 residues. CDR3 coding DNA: TGTGCCAGCAGCTTGGCGGGGAGAACACCCGGGGAGCTGTTTTTT. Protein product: CASSLAGRTPGELFF.

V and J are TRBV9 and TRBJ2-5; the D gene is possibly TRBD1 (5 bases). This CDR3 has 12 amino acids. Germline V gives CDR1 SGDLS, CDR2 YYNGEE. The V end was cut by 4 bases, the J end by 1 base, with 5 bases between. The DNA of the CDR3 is TGTGCCAGCAGCACAGGCCAAGAGACCCAGTACTTC. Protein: CASSTGQETQYF.

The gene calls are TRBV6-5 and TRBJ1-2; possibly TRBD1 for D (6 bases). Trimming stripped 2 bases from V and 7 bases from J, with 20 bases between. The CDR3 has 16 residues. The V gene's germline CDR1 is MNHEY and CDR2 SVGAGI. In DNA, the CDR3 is TGTGCCAGCAGTTACGGGAGGGCAGGGGAGAGGGGTGGCTACACCTTC. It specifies CASSYGRAGERGGYTF.

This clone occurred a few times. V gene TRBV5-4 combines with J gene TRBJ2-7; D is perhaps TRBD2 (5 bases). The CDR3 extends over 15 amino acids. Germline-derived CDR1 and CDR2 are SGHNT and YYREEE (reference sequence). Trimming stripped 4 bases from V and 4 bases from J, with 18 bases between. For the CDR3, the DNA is TGTGCCAGCAGCCAAGAGAGGGAGATGGGGTACGAGCAGTACTTC. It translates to CASSQEREMGYEQYF.

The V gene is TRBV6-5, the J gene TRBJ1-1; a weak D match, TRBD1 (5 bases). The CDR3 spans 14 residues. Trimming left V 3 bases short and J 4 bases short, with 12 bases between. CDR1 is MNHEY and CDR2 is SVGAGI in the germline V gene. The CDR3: CASSYGAFGTEAFF. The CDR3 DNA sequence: TGTGCCAGCAGTTATGGGGCCTTCGGCACTGAAGCTTTCTTT.

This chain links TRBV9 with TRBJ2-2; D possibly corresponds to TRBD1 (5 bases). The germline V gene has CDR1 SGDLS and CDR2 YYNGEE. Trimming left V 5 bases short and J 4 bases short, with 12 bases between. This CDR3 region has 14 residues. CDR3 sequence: CASRARATTGELFF. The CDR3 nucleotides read TGTGCCAGCAGGGCCAGGGCGACCACCGGGGAGCTGTTTTTT.